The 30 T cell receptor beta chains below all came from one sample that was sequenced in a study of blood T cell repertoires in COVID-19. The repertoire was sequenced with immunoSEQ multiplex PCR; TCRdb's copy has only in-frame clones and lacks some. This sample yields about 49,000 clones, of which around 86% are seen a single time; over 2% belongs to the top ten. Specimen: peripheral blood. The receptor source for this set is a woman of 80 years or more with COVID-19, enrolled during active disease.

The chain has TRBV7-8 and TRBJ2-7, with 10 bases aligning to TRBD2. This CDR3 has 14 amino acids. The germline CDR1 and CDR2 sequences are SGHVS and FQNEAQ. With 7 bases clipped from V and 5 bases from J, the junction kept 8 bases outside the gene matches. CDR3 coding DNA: TGTGCCAGCACCATAGCGGGAGGAACTAACGAGCAGTACTTC. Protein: CASTIAGGTNEQYF.

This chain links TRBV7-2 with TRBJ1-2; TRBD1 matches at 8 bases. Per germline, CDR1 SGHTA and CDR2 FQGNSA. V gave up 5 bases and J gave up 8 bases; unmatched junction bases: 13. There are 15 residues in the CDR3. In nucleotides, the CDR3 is TGTGCCAGCAGCCCAGGGAACAGGGGGGGCGGAGGCTACACCTTC. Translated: CASSPGNRGGGGYTF.

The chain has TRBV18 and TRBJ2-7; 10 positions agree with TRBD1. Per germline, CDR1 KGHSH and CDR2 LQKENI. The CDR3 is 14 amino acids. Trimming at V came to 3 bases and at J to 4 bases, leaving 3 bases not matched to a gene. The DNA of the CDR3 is TGTGCCAGCTCACCCCCGGGACAGGGGTACGAGCAGTACTTC. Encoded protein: CASSPPGQGYEQYF.

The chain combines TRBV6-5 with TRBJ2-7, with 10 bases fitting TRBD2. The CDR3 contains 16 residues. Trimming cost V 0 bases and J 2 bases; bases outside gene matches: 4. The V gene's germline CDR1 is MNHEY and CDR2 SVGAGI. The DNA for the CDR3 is TGTGCCAGCAGTTACTCGTTTACTAGCGGGGCCTACGAGCAGTACTTC. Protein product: CASSYSFTSGAYEQYF.

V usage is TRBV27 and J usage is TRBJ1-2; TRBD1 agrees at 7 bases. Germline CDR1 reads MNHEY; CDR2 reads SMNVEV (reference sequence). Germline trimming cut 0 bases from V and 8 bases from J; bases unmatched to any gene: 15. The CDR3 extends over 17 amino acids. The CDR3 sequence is CASSLSYVGYRGGGYTF. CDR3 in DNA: TGTGCCAGCAGTTTATCGTACGTGGGGTACAGGGGAGGAGGCTACACCTTC.

The CDR3 reads CASSLFQGANINQPQHF. DNA for the CDR3: TGTGCCAGCAGCTTGTTTCAAGGGGCGAATATCAATCAGCCCCAGCATTTT. This rearrangement joins TRBV5-5 to TRBJ1-5; D possibly corresponds to TRBD1 (5 bases). Germline CDR1 reads SGHKS; CDR2 reads YYEKEE (reference sequence). The length of the CDR3 is 17 residues. Trimming took off 1 base at V and 3 bases at J, with 17 bases between the two ends. The full variable domain, with the rest looked up from reference TRBV5-5 and TRBJ1-5, is DAGVTQSPTHLIKTRGQQVTLRCSPISGHKSVSWYQQVLGQGPQFIFQYYEKEERGRGNFPDRFSARQFPNYSSELNVNALLLGDSALYLCASSLFQGANINQPQHFGDGTRLSIL.

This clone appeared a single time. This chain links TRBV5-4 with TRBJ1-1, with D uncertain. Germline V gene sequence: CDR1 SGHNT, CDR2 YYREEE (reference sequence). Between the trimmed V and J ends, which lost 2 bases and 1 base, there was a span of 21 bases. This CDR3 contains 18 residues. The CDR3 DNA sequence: TGTGCCAGCAGCTTATCCCCGGGCGCGGGGTCACGGAACACTGAAGCTTTCTTT. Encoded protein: CASSLSPGAGSRNTEAFF.

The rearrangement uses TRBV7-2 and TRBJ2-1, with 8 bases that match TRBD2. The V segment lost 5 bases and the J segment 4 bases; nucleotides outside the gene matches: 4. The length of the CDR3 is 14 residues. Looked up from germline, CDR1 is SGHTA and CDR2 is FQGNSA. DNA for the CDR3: TGTGCCAGCAGCCCACAGCGGGGGTACAATGAGCAGTTCTTC. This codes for CASSPQRGYNEQFF.

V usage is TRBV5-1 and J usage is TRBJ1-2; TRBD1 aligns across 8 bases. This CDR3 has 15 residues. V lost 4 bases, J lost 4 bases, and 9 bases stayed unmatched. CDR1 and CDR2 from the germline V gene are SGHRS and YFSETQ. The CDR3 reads CASSPVDRGIYGYTF. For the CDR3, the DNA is TGCGCCAGCAGCCCAGTCGACAGGGGTATCTATGGCTACACCTTC.

This CDR3 is CASSPYRGQGAGELFF. The CDR3 DNA follows: TGTGCCAGCAGCCCGTACAGGGGGCAGGGAGCCGGGGAGCTGTTTTTT. The V and J genes are TRBV7-8 and TRBJ2-2; 9 bases map to TRBD1. This CDR3 comprises 16 residues. Losses at the gene ends were 5 bases for V and 6 bases for J; bases not matched to a gene: 10. The germline CDR1 and CDR2 sequences are SGHVS and FQNEAQ.

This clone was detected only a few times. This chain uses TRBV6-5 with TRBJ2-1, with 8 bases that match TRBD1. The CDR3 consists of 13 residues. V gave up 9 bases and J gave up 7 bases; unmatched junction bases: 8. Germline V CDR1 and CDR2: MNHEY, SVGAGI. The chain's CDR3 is CASHTGGRNEQFF. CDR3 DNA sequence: TGTGCCAGTCACACAGGGGGGAGGAATGAGCAGTTCTTC.

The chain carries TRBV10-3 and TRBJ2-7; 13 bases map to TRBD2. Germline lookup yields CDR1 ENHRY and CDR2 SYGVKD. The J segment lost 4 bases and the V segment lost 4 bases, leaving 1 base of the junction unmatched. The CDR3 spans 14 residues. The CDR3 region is CAISGTSGSYEQYF. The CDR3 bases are TGTGCCATCAGTGGGACTAGCGGGAGTTACGAGCAGTACTTC.

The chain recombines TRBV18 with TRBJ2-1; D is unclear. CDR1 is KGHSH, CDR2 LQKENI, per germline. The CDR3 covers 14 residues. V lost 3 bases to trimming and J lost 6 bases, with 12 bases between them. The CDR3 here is CASSPNELPNEQFF. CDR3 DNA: TGTGCCAGCTCACCGAATGAGCTCCCCAATGAGCAGTTCTTC.

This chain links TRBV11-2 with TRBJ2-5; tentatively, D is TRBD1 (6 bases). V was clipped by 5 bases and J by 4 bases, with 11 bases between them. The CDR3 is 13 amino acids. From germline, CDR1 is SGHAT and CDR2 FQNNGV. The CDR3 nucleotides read TGTGCCAGCAGCAGAGGACAGAGAGAGACCCAGTACTTC. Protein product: CASSRGQRETQYF.

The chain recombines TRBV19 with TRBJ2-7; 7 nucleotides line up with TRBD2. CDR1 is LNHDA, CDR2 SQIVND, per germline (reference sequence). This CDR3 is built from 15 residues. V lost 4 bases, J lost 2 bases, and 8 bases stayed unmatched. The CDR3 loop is CASSTGGAAAYEQYF. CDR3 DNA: TGTGCCAGTAGTACGGGGGGAGCTGCGGCCTACGAGCAGTACTTC.

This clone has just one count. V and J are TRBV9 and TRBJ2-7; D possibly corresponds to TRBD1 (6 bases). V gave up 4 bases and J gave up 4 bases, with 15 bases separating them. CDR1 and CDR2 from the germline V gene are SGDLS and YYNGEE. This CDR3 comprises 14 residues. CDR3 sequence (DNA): TGTGCCAGCAGCCCTCCGGGACATTCTTACGAGCAGTACTTC. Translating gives CASSPPGHSYEQYF.

The CDR3 nucleotides are TGTGCCAGCAGAACAGGGGAAACTCAGCCCCAGCATTTT. Translated, it gives CASRTGETQPQHF. The chain employs TRBV28 and TRBJ1-5, with 7 bases matching TRBD1. Per germline, CDR1 MDHEN and CDR2 SYDVKM. This CDR3 has 13 residues. J was trimmed by 6 bases and V by 6 bases; bases with no gene match: 5.

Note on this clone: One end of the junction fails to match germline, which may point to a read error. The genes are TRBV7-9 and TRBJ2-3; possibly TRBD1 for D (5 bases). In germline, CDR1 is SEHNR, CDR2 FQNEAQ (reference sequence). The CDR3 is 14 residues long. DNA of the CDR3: TGTGCCAGCAGCCCTAGGCAGGGCACAAATACGCAGTATTTT. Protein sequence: CASSPRQGTNTQYF.

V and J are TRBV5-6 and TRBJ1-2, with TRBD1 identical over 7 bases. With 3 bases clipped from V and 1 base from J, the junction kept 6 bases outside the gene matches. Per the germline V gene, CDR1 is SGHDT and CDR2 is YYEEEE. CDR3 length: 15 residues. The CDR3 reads CASSSRQGFNYGYTF. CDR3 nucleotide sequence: TGTGCCAGCAGCTCTCGACAGGGATTTAACTATGGCTACACCTTC.

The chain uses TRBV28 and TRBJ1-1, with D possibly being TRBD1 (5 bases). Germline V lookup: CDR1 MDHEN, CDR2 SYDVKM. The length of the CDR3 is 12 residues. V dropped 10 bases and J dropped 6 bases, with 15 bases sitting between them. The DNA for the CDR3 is TGTGCCACCCTGTGGGGGGTGGCTGAAGCTTTCTTT. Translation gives CATLWGVAEAFF.

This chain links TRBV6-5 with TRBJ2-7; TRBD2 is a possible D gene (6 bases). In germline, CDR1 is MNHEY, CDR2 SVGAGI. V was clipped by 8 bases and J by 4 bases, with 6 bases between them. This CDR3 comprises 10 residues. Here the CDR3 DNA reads TGTGCCAGCGGGGGGTACGAGCAGTACTTC. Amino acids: CASGGYEQYF.

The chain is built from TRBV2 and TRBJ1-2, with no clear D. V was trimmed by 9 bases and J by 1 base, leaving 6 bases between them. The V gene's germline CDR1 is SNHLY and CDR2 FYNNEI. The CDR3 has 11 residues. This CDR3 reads CARRGNYGYTF. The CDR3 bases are TGTGCCAGGAGAGGTAACTATGGCTACACCTTC.

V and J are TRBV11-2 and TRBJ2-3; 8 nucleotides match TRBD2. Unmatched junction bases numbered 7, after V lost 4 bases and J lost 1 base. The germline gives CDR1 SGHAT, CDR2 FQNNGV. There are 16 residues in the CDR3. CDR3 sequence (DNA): TGTGCCAGCAGCTGGCTTGGCGGGGGGCGCACAGATACGCAGTATTTT. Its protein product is CASSWLGGGRTDTQYF. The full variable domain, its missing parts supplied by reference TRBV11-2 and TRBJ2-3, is EAGVAQSPRYKIIEKRQSVAFWCNPISGHATLYWYQQILGQGPKLLIQFQNNGVVDDSQLPKDRFSAERLKGVDSTLKIQPAKLEDSAVYLCASSWLGGGRTDTQYFGPGTRLTVL.

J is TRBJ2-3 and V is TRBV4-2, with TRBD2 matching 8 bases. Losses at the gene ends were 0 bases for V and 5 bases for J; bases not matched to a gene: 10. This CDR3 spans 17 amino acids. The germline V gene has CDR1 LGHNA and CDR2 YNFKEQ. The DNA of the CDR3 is TGTGCCAGCAGCCAAGATGTCAGCGGGAGTGCAGGAGATACGCAGTATTTT. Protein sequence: CASSQDVSGSAGDTQYF.

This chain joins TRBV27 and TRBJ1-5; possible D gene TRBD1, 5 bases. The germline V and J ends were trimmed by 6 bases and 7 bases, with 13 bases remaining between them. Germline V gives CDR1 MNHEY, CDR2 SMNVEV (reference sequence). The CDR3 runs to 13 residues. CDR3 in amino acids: CASSPAGGQPQHF. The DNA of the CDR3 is TGTGCCAGCAGCCCCGCCGGGGGACAGCCCCAGCATTTT.

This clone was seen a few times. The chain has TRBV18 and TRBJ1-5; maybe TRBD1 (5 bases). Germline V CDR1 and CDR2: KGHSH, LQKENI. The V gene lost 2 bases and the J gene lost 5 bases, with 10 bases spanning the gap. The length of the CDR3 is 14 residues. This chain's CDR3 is CASSPSGFYQPQHF. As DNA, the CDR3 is TGTGCCAGCTCACCATCAGGGTTCTATCAGCCCCAGCATTTT.

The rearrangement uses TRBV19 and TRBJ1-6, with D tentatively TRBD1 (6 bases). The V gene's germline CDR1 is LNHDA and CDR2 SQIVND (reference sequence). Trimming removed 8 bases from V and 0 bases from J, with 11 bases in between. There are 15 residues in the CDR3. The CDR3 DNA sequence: TGTGCCAGTCGCACAGGGAACTCCTATAATTCACCCCTCCACTTT. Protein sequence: CASRTGNSYNSPLHF.

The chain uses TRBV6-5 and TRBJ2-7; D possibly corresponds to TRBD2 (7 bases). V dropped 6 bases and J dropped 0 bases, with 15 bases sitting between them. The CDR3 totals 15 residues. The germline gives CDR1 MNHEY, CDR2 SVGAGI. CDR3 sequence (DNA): TGTGCCAGCAGGGGGGGGCTAGCGGTCTCCTACGAGCAGTACTTC. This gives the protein CASRGGLAVSYEQYF.

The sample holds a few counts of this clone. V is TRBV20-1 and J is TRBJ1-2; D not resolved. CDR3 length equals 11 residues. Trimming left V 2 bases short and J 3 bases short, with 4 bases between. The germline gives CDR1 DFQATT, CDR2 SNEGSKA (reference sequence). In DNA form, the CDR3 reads TGCAGTGCTAGAACTGACTATGGCTACACCTTC. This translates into CSARTDYGYTF.

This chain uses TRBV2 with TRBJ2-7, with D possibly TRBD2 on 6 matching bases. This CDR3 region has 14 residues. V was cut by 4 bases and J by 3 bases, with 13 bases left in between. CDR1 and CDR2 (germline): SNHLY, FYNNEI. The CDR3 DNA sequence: TGTGCCAGCAGTGGGACTACCCAGAACTACGAGCAGTACTTC. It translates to CASSGTTQNYEQYF.